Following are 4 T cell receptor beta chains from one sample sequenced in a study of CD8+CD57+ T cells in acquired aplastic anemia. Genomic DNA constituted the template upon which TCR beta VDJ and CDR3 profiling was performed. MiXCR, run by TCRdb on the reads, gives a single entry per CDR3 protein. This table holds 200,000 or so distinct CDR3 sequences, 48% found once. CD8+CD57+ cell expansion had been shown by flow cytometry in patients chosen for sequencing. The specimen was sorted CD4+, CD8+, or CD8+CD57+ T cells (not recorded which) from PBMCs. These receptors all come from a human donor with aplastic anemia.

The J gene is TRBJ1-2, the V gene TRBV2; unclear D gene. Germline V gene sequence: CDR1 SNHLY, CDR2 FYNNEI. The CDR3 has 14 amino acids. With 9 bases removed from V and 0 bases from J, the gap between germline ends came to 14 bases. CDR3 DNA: TGTGCCAGTCGGGAGGCTTTAGCTAACTATGGCTACACCTTC. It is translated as CASREALANYGYTF.

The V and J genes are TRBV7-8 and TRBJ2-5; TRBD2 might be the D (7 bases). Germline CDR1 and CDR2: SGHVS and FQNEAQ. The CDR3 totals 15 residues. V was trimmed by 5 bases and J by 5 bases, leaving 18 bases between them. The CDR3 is CASSRLAGAGETQYF. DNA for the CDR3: TGTGCCAGCAGCCGCCTTGCGGGGGCCGGTGAGACCCAGTACTTC.

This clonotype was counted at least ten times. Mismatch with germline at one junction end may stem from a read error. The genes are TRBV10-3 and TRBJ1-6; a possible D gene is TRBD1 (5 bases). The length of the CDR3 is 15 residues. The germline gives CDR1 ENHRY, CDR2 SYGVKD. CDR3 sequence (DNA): TGTGCCAGCAGTGAGCTGGGGGGTTATAATTCACCCCTCCACTTT. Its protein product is CASSELGGYNSPLHF.

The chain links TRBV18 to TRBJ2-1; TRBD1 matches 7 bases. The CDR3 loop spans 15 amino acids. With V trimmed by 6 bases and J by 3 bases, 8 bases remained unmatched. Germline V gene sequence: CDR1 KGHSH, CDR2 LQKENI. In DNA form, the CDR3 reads TGTGCCAGCTCCCCCCAGGGACAGCACTACAATGAGCAGTTCTTC. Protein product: CASSPQGQHYNEQFF.